The 29 T cell receptor beta chains presented below share a single source sample, sequenced in a study of cytomegalovirus exposure and HLA in healthy donors. The PCR ran on 60 Vbeta and 13 Jbeta primers. Generated by immunoSEQ multiplex PCR, the TCRdb table keeps only in-frame clones and is missing some. The data contain just over 150,000 clones, approximately 81% of them singletons. The sequenced material came from PBMCs. All receptors come from a man between 18 and 29 years old in good health and CMV-seropositive.

This chain uses TRBV29-1 with TRBJ1-2, with a tentative D call TRBD1 (6 bases). The V gene lost 6 bases and the J gene lost 3 bases, with 11 bases spanning the gap. Per the germline V gene, CDR1 is SQVTM and CDR2 is ANQGSEA. This CDR3 region has 12 residues. The CDR3 protein is CSVGQGHYGYTF. As DNA, the CDR3 is TGCAGCGTGGGGCAGGGGCACTATGGCTACACCTTC.

This clone occurred once. The chain is built from TRBV7-9 and TRBJ2-1; D is perhaps TRBD2 (5 bases). CDR1 and CDR2 from the germline V gene are SEHNR and FQNEAQ (reference sequence). The V gene lost 1 base and the J gene lost 0 bases, with 10 bases spanning the gap. There are 16 residues in the CDR3. The CDR3 sequence: CASSLVGSSSYNEQFF. DNA of the CDR3: TGTGCCAGCAGCTTAGTAGGGAGTAGCTCCTACAATGAGCAGTTCTTC.

The J gene is TRBJ1-1, the V gene TRBV5-4; 8 bases line up with TRBD1. CDR1 and CDR2 (germline): SGHNT, YYREEE (reference sequence). Trimming at V came to 4 bases and at J to 1 base, leaving 6 bases not matched to a gene. This CDR3 spans 15 amino acids. Here the CDR3 reads CASSGRQGPNTEAFF. CDR3 sequence (DNA): TGTGCCAGCAGCGGGCGACAGGGGCCGAACACTGAAGCTTTCTTT.

The rearrangement links TRBV10-3 to TRBJ2-7; 11 bases agree with TRBD2. The CDR3 has 15 amino acids. V was clipped by 6 bases and J by 4 bases; unmatched bases: 8. The germline CDR1 and CDR2 sequences are ENHRY and SYGVKD. CDR3 DNA sequence: TGTGCCATCAGCGAACCCGGGACTAGCGGTTACGAGCAGTACTTC. It specifies CAISEPGTSGYEQYF.

The chain is built from TRBV6-1 and TRBJ1-5; a weak D match, TRBD1 (5 bases). Germline V gene lookup returns CDR1 MNHNS and CDR2 SASEGT. Between the trimmed V and J ends, which lost 2 bases and 1 base, there was a span of 21 bases. The CDR3 is 19 residues long. CDR3 bases: TGTGCCAGCAGTGAATGGGGGGTCGTGGTGGTTTTGAGCAATCAGCCCCAGCATTTT. Its translation: CASSEWGVVVVLSNQPQHF.

The chain has TRBV5-4 and TRBJ1-2; a weak D match, TRBD1 (5 bases). CDR1 is SGHNT, CDR2 YYREEE, per germline (reference sequence). The CDR3 totals 14 residues. Trimming left V 1 base short and J 2 bases short, with 9 bases between. In DNA form, the CDR3 reads TGTGCCAGCAGCTTGATGGGGGGAAACTATGGCTACACCTTC. Its translation: CASSLMGGNYGYTF.

The rearrangement uses TRBV7-2 and TRBJ1-6; no reliable D call. V gave up 1 base and J gave up 5 bases, with 12 bases separating them. Germline loops: CDR1 SGHTA, CDR2 FQGNSA. The CDR3 is 16 amino acids. The DNA for the CDR3 is TGTGCCAGCAGCTTAGTGGTGCTCGCTAATAATTCACCCCTCCACTTT. It codes for CASSLVVLANNSPLHF.

This chain links TRBV7-2 with TRBJ1-2, with 11 bases aligning to TRBD1. The germline gives CDR1 SGHTA, CDR2 FQGNSA. The length of the CDR3 is 14 residues. J lost 4 bases, V lost 4 bases, and 2 bases had no gene match. The CDR3 reads CASSWTGGAYGYTF. The CDR3 DNA follows: TGTGCCAGCAGCTGGACAGGGGGCGCCTATGGCTACACCTTC.

On this clone: Other DNA sequences in the same sample also yield this CDR3. CDR3 DNA sequence: TGTGCCAGCAGGCCAGGAACCGGCGGCAATCAGCCCCAGCATTTT. It specifies CASRPGTGGNQPQHF. The gene calls are TRBV27 and TRBJ1-5, with D hard to call. Trimming shortened V by 6 bases and J by 2 bases, and 14 bases separated the two germline ends. CDR3 length: 15 amino acids. CDR1 MNHEY and CDR2 SMNVEV come from the germline V gene (reference sequence).

This clone was counted only a few times. The chain couples TRBV5-1 to TRBJ2-7, with TRBD1 matching over 9 bases. The CDR3 consists of 14 residues. Germline V gives CDR1 SGHRS, CDR2 YFSETQ. The junction had 5 bases not matched to a gene; V was cut back by 2 bases and J by 5 bases. CDR3 bases: TGCGCCAGCAGCTTCACAGGGGGCCAGGACGAGCAGTACTTC. Protein product: CASSFTGGQDEQYF.

The rearrangement joins TRBV5-4 to TRBJ1-2; tentatively, D is TRBD1 (6 bases). Trimming left V 4 bases short and J 5 bases short, with 12 bases between. Germline V gene sequence: CDR1 SGHNT, CDR2 YYREEE (reference sequence). The CDR3 is 13 residues long. The CDR3 reads CASSRGAPYGYTF. CDR3 DNA sequence: TGTGCCAGCAGCCGGGGGGCCCCATATGGCTACACCTTC.

This clone was detected only a few times. The rearrangement links TRBV13 to TRBJ2-3; 7 bases map to TRBD1. J gave up 1 base and V 5 bases, and 9 bases lay outside the gene matches. The CDR3 sequence is 16 residues long. Germline assignment: CDR1 PRHDT and CDR2 FYEKMQ (reference sequence). In DNA form, the CDR3 reads TGTGCCAGCAGCCAATCGAGGGGGCTCCGCACAGATACGCAGTATTTT. Protein sequence: CASSQSRGLRTDTQYF.

The chain recombines TRBV7-9 with TRBJ1-2, with D unresolved. CDR3 length: 15 residues. V was cut by 0 bases and J by 3 bases, with 11 bases left in between. Germline loops: CDR1 SEHNR, CDR2 FQNEAQ (reference sequence). The chain's CDR3 is CASSLADFNYYGYTF. For the CDR3, the DNA is TGTGCCAGCAGCTTAGCAGATTTCAACTACTATGGCTACACCTTC.

CDR3 DNA sequence: TGCAGCGCCGAGGGGGGGCTGGCCGGGGAGCTGTTTTTT. Amino acid sequence: CSAEGGLAGELFF. The chain employs TRBV29-1 and TRBJ2-2; tentative D call: TRBD2 (7 bases). The CDR3 extends over 13 amino acids. V was shortened by 7 bases and J by 6 bases, with 15 bases between the two germline ends. Looked up from germline, CDR1 is SQVTM and CDR2 is ANQGSEA.

This chain connects TRBV6-1 to TRBJ2-6; 8 bases map to TRBD1. With 2 bases clipped from V and 0 bases from J, the junction kept 15 bases outside the gene matches. CDR3 length: 21 residues. CDR1 is MNHNS, CDR2 SASEGT, per germline. CDR3 DNA sequence: TGTGCCAGCAGTGAATCCCTCTCGGGACAGGTCGTAGTCTCTGGGGCCAACGTCCTGACTTTC. Its translation is CASSESLSGQVVVSGANVLTF.

This clone was counted a single time. The J gene is TRBJ2-7, the V gene TRBV29-1, with unresolved D. V was cut by 7 bases and J by 6 bases, with 13 bases left in between. Germline CDR1 is SQVTM and CDR2 is ANQGSEA. CDR3 length: 11 amino acids. The CDR3 loop reads CSAGSAAEQYF. The CDR3, as DNA: TGCAGCGCGGGTTCGGCCGCCGAGCAGTACTTC.

The count of this clone is one. The gene calls are TRBV7-2 and TRBJ2-7; no firm D call. The CDR3 extends over 13 amino acids. Between the trimmed V and J ends, which lost 1 base and 3 bases, there was a span of 7 bases. CDR1 SGHTA and CDR2 FQGNSA come from the germline V gene. The CDR3, as DNA: TGTGCCAGCAGCTTAGTGCCTAGCTACGAGCAGTACTTC. Amino acids: CASSLVPSYEQYF.

The V gene is TRBV5-6, the J gene TRBJ1-1; 9 bases agree with TRBD1. Trimming at V came to 1 base and at J to 5 bases, leaving 6 bases not matched to a gene. The CDR3 has 15 amino acids. Germline loops: CDR1 SGHDT, CDR2 YYEEEE. The CDR3 sequence: CASSLLGTGRTEAFF. In DNA, the CDR3 is TGTGCCAGCAGCTTGTTAGGGACAGGGAGGACTGAAGCTTTCTTT.

The chain employs TRBV4-2 and TRBJ2-2; 8 bases map to TRBD2. This CDR3 has 17 residues. Trimming at V came to 0 bases and at J to 2 bases, leaving 5 bases not matched to a gene. CDR1 and CDR2 from the germline V gene are LGHNA and YNFKEQ. The CDR3 nucleotides are TGTGCCAGCAGCCAAGATTTCGGGGGGGGAAACACCGGGGAGCTGTTTTTT. Encoded protein: CASSQDFGGGNTGELFF.

Turning to this clone: The same CDR3 is also encoded by other DNA sequences in this sample. The chain uses TRBV5-6 and TRBJ2-7, with 10 positions matching TRBD1. The V gene end was trimmed by 4 bases and the J gene end by 5 bases; junction bases not matched to a gene: 3. The CDR3 extends over 13 amino acids. CDR1 is SGHDT, CDR2 YYEEEE, per germline. CDR3: CASSRDRGHEQYF. Here the CDR3 DNA reads TGTGCCAGCAGCCGGGACAGGGGCCACGAGCAGTACTTC.

This rearrangement joins TRBV10-1 to TRBJ2-7; TRBD1 matches at 11 bases. CDR1 and CDR2 (germline): WNHNN, SYGVQD (reference sequence). The CDR3 runs to 16 residues. The V and J ends lost 3 bases and 0 bases, in that order; junction bases with no gene match: 4. The chain's CDR3 is CASSEYGTGGSYEQYF. Written as DNA, the CDR3 is TGCGCCAGCAGTGAATATGGGACAGGGGGCTCCTACGAGCAGTACTTC.

The genes are TRBV9 and TRBJ2-3; the D gene is possibly TRBD1 (6 bases). The germline gives CDR1 SGDLS, CDR2 YYNGEE. The ends were cut back, 0 bases at V and 1 base at J, with 12 bases in the middle. This CDR3 region has 16 residues. The CDR3 DNA reads TGTGCCAGCAGCGTAGAAGCCAGGGGCGGCACAGATACGCAGTATTTT. The encoded protein is CASSVEARGGTDTQYF.

This chain joins TRBV10-3 and TRBJ2-3, with a tentative D call TRBD2 (6 bases). CDR1 is ENHRY and CDR2 is SYGVKD in the germline V gene. This CDR3 is built from 17 residues. The V end lost 5 bases, the J end lost 1 base, and 19 bases lay between the germline ends. The CDR3 loop reads CAISRTLLAVGTDTQYF. The CDR3, as DNA: TGTGCCATCAGTCGTACTCTCTTAGCGGTGGGCACAGATACGCAGTATTTT.

This sequence joins TRBV27 and TRBJ1-2; 9 bases fit TRBD1. CDR1 is MNHEY and CDR2 is SMNVEV in the germline V gene (reference sequence). The length of the CDR3 is 19 residues. J gave up 4 bases and V 7 bases, and 22 bases lay outside the gene matches. CDR3 amino acids: CASTSLDRDRAPIGYGYTF. The CDR3 region has the DNA TGTGCCAGCACCTCACTTGACCGGGACAGGGCCCCTATTGGCTATGGCTACACCTTC.

This chain connects TRBV19 to TRBJ2-5, with D tentatively TRBD2 (6 bases). CDR3 length equals 14 residues. The V gene lost 5 bases and the J gene lost 2 bases, with 12 bases spanning the gap. Germline CDR1 is LNHDA and CDR2 is SQIVND (reference sequence). CDR3 in DNA: TGTGCCAGTAGTTCCATGGGGGGACAAGAGACCCAGTACTTC. Protein: CASSSMGGQETQYF.

The V gene is TRBV7-9, the J gene TRBJ2-3; 10 nucleotides line up with TRBD2. The germline CDR1 and CDR2 sequences are SEHNR and FQNEAQ (reference sequence). The CDR3 is made up of 16 amino acids. Trimming cost V 6 bases and J 2 bases; bases outside gene matches: 8. DNA of the CDR3: TGTGCCAGCAGAGGTGGACTAGCGGCGTTCACAGATACGCAGTATTTT. Amino acid sequence: CASRGGLAAFTDTQYF.

The CDR3 sequence: CASSPSGGTGNEQFF. The CDR3, as DNA: TGTGCCAGCAGCCCCTCGGGGGGGACTGGCAATGAGCAGTTCTTC. The chain carries TRBV9 and TRBJ2-1, with 8 bases identical to TRBD2. CDR1 is SGDLS, CDR2 YYNGEE, per germline. V lost 4 bases to trimming and J lost 6 bases; unmatched junction nucleotides: 9. CDR3 length: 15 residues.

The V call is TRBV29-1, the J call TRBJ1-2; D gene unclear. V gave up 0 bases and J gave up 4 bases, with 12 bases separating them. The CDR3 has 14 residues. Germline V gene lookup returns CDR1 SQVTM and CDR2 ANQGSEA. DNA of the CDR3: TGCAGCGTTGAAGATCGGGGTTTCGCCTATGGCTACACCTTC. Translated: CSVEDRGFAYGYTF.

The chain carries TRBV7-2 and TRBJ2-5; D is ambiguous. CDR3 length: 18 residues. V lost 5 bases to trimming and J lost 0 bases, with 22 bases between them. Germline CDR1 SGHTA, CDR2 FQGNSA. CDR3 sequence reads: CASSITVRPFTYQETQYF. CDR3 DNA: TGTGCCAGCAGCATTACAGTACGCCCATTCACGTACCAAGAGACCCAGTACTTC.